The source of this T cell receptor (beta chain) is a study of T cell changes during pregnancy in multiple sclerosis. Germline CDR1 is MDHEN and CDR2 is SYDVKM. The V and J ends lost 5 bases and 9 bases, in that order; junction bases with no gene match: 15. CDR3 size: 16 residues. Generated by immunoSEQ multiplex PCR, the TCRdb table keeps only in-frame clones and is missing some. The table lists around 40,000 clones, roughly nine tenths of them singletons. This clonotype was obtained from a female donor in good health, enrolled as a control in a pregnancy study. Sequencing was performed on CD4+ T cells from peripheral blood mononuclear cells, taken in the third trimester of pregnancy. This chain links TRBV28 with TRBJ1-5, with 8 bases matching TRBD1. The CDR3 sequence is CASSVQQGVLPWPQHF. CDR3 DNA sequence: TGTGCCAGCAGTGTCCAACAGGGGGTCCTTCCTTGGCCCCAGCATTTT.